The 18 T cell receptor beta chains in this list originate from one sample, sequenced in a study of blood T cells in healthy people across ages. For the second PCR, which ran for 7 to 11 cycles, a sample-barcoded 5' primer and a J-beta primer mix were used. TCRdb processed the 5' RACE reads anew with MiXCR; each CDR3 protein has one entry. Among about 1.6 million distinct CDR3 sequences listed, approximately 32% were seen once. The material sequenced was blood. These receptors originate from a young woman in good health.

The rearrangement uses TRBV10-3 and TRBJ2-5; 9 bases match TRBD2. With the DNA end fitting TRBJ2-7 better, the J assignment may be wrong. This CDR3 has 17 amino acids. CDR1 is ENHRY, CDR2 SYGVKD, per germline. The CDR3 sequence: CAISGVGGGVRLYEQYF. CDR3 sequence (DNA): TGTGCCATCTCCGGCGTGGGCGGGGGGGTTAGGCTCTACGAGCAGTACTTC.

V is TRBV5-1 and J is TRBJ1-1; D gene uncertain. Trimming shortened V by 4 bases and J by 3 bases, and 10 bases separated the two germline ends. Germline CDR1 is SGHRS and CDR2 is YFSETQ. The CDR3 runs 13 residues. This CDR3 is CASSGWDDTEAFF. CDR3 sequence (DNA): TGCGCCAGCAGCGGATGGGATGACACTGAAGCTTTCTTT.

This clonotype was detected only a few times. The V gene is TRBV20-1, the J gene TRBJ1-1; D is unclear. Germline V gene lookup returns CDR1 DFQATT and CDR2 SNEGSKA (reference sequence). Deletions cut 1 base from V and 0 bases from J, with 9 bases between. CDR3 length equals 14 residues. CDR3 residues: CSARGTVMNTEAFF. CDR3 DNA: TGCAGTGCTAGAGGTACAGTAATGAACACTGAAGCTTTCTTT.

This clonotype was seen once. The junction and the germline gene differ at one end; a read error may be behind it. This CDR3 reads CASSLQTDSTYAQYF. DNA for the CDR3: TGCGCCAGCAGCCTCCAGACTGACTCTACCTACGCGCAGTACTTC. This chain links TRBV4-1 with TRBJ2-7; D gene unclear. Per germline, CDR1 MGHRA and CDR2 YSYEKL. The CDR3 covers 15 residues.

The V and J genes are TRBV30 and TRBJ1-2, with D uncertain. CDR1 and CDR2 from the germline V gene are GTSNPN and SVGIG (reference sequence). The CDR3 extends over 10 amino acids. V was cut by 5 bases and J by 5 bases, with 6 bases left in between. CDR3 nucleotides: TGTGCCTGGGGGTCTTATGGCTACACCTTC. The encoded protein is CAWGSYGYTF.

This clonotype has ten or more counts. The chain recombines TRBV9 with TRBJ1-1; D gene ambiguous. CDR3 length: 14 amino acids. V lost 1 base and J 0 bases, leaving 7 bases between the germline ends. In germline, CDR1 is SGDLS, CDR2 YYNGEE. CDR3 bases: TGTGCCAGCAGCGTAAGTACAGTGAACACTGAAGCTTTCTTT. Translated, it gives CASSVSTVNTEAFF.

This rearrangement joins TRBV2 to TRBJ2-1; 12 bases agree with TRBD2. The CDR3 runs 14 residues. After removal of 7 bases from V and 8 bases from J, the junction contained 6 bases not matched to a gene. Germline loops: CDR1 SNHLY, CDR2 FYNNEI. The CDR3 region is CASKRLAGAHEQFF. Here the CDR3 DNA reads TGTGCCAGCAAGAGACTAGCGGGAGCCCATGAGCAGTTCTTC.

The chain recombines TRBV4-1 with TRBJ2-7; tentative D call: TRBD1 (5 bases). The CDR3 contains 15 residues. V was cut by 0 bases and J by 5 bases, with 14 bases left in between. Germline CDR1 is MGHRA and CDR2 is YSYEKL. Here the CDR3 DNA reads TGCGCCAGCAGCCAAGAGAAGACAGTAAGTCACGAGCAGTACTTC. Translated, it gives CASSQEKTVSHEQYF.

The rearrangement uses TRBV4-1 and TRBJ1-2, with unresolved D. This CDR3 region has 12 residues. Germline CDR1 and CDR2: MGHRA and YSYEKL. V lost 4 bases, J lost 8 bases, and 11 bases lay in between. DNA for the CDR3: TGCGCCAGCAGCCTGGCGGACCTAGGCTACACCTTC. It is translated as CASSLADLGYTF.

The rearrangement links TRBV28 to TRBJ2-7, with a tentative D call TRBD2 (5 bases). The DNA end is more similar to TRBJ2-5, so the J call may be wrong. Germline V gene data show CDR1 as MDHEN and CDR2 as SYDVKM. This CDR3 comprises 14 residues. The CDR3 region has the DNA TGTGCCAGCAGTTTTGGCGGGTGGGGTAAGACCCAGTACTTC. This encodes CASSFGGWGKTQYF.

The chain recombines TRBV9 with TRBJ2-2, with D maybe TRBD1 (7 bases). Germline CDR1 is SGDLS and CDR2 is YYNGEE. The CDR3 extends over 16 amino acids. V lost 4 bases to trimming and J lost 3 bases, with 16 bases between them. CDR3 nucleotides: TGTGCCAGCAGCCATAGCCCCAGGGGGGACACCGGGGAGCTGTTTTTT. Its protein product is CASSHSPRGDTGELFF.

About this clonotype itself: No conserved phenylalanine or tryptophan is present at the end of the CDR3, so a read error is the likely explanation. V gene TRBV20-1 combines with J gene TRBJ2-1, with 10 bases fitting TRBD2. The CDR3 extends over 18 amino acids. Losses at the gene ends were 5 bases for V and 1 base for J; bases not matched to a gene: 14. The germline V gene has CDR1 DFQATT and CDR2 SNEGSKA (reference sequence). CDR3 bases: TGCAGTGCTCTCAAGCGGGAGGGCCCTCGTCGGTCCTACAATGAGCAGTTCGTC. This gives the protein CSALKREGPRRSYNEQFV.

In this sample, this clonotype turned up a few times. V gene TRBV9 combines with J gene TRBJ2-7; 11 bases align to TRBD2. The CDR3 covers 18 residues. Looked up from germline, CDR1 is SGDLS and CDR2 is YYNGEE. With 0 bases clipped from V and 2 bases from J, the junction kept 10 bases outside the gene matches. This chain's CDR3 is CASSVVSPSLAGAYEQYF. The DNA of the CDR3 is TGTGCCAGCAGCGTAGTAAGCCCCTCACTAGCGGGGGCCTACGAGCAGTACTTC.

The rearrangement links TRBV20-1 to TRBJ1-3, with D unclear. The V end lost 0 bases, the J end lost 3 bases, and 9 bases lay between the germline ends. The CDR3 contains 14 residues. CDR1 DFQATT and CDR2 SNEGSKA come from the germline V gene (reference sequence). The CDR3 DNA sequence: TGCAGTGCTAGAGATCGAGTCATTGGAAACACCATATATTTT. Its protein is CSARDRVIGNTIYF.

The genes are TRBV10-3 and TRBJ2-1; 9 nucleotides match TRBD1. Trimming at V came to 6 bases and at J to 6 bases, leaving 6 bases not matched to a gene. The germline gives CDR1 ENHRY, CDR2 SYGVKD. CDR3 length: 14 amino acids. CDR3 coding DNA: TGTGCCATCAGCGGGACAGGGTTGAGCAATGAGCAGTTCTTC. Translating it yields CAISGTGLSNEQFF.

This clonotype showed up many times. The chain couples TRBV7-2 to TRBJ2-3; 9 bases line up with TRBD2. The CDR3 totals 15 residues. Germline V gives CDR1 SGHTA, CDR2 FQGNSA. V lost 1 base to trimming and J lost 4 bases; unmatched junction nucleotides: 3. CDR3 in amino acids: CASSLGAGGSDTQYF. CDR3 DNA: TGTGCCAGCAGCTTAGGTGCGGGGGGGTCAGATACGCAGTATTTT.

The chain uses TRBV11-2 and TRBJ1-5; 9 bases are a match to TRBD1. The V and J ends lost 5 bases and 4 bases, in that order; junction bases with no gene match: 6. Germline CDR1 is SGHAT and CDR2 is FQNNGV. This CDR3 region has 15 residues. The CDR3 nucleotides are TGTGCCAGCAGCCCTCGACAGGGGGGGAATCAGCCCCAGCATTTT. Protein: CASSPRQGGNQPQHF.

The table lists this clonotype with a few counts. V usage is TRBV20-1 and J usage is TRBJ2-1; D unresolved. The CDR3 runs to 15 residues. Trimming took off 6 bases at V and 7 bases at J, with 22 bases between the two ends. CDR1 is DFQATT and CDR2 is SNEGSKA in the germline V gene (reference sequence). CDR3 in DNA: TGCAGTGCACAGCGCCCTTATCTTCCGGCTAATGAGCAGTTCTTC. This codes for CSAQRPYLPANEQFF.